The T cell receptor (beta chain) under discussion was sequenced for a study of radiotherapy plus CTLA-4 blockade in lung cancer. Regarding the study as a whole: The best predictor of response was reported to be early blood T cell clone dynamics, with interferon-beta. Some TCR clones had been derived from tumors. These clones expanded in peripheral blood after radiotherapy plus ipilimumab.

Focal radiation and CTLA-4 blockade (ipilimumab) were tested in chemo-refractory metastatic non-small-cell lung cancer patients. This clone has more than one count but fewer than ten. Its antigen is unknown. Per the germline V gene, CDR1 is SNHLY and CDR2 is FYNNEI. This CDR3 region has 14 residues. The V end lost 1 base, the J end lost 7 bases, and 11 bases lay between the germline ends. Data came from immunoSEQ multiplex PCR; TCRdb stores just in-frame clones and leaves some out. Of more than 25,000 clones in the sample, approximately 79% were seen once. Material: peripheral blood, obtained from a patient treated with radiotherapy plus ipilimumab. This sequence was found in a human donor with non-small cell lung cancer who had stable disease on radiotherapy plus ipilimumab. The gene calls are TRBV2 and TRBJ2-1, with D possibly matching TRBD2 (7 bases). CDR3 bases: TGTGCCAGCAGTGAAGGGGGGGGCTGGAATGAGCAGTTCTTC. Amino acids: CASSEGGGWNEQFF.